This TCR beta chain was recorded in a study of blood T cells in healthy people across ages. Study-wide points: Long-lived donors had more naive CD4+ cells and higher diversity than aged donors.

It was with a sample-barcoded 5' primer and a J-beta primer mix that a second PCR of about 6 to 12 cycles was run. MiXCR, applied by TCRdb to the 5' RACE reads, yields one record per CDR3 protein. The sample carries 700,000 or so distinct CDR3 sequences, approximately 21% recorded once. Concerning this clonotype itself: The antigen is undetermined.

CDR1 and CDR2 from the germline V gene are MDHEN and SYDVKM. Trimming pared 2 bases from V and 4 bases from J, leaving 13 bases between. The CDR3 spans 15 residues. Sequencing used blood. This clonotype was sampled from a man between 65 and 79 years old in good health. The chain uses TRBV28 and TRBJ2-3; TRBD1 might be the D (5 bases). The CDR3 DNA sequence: TGTGCCAGCAGTTTAAGGGGCAGGTTTGCAGATACGCAGTATTTT. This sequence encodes CASSLRGRFADTQYF.